A single T cell receptor beta chain is shown here with its context. Trimming shortened V by 3 bases and J by 4 bases, and 9 bases separated the two germline ends. The CDR3 runs 13 residues. Germline V gene sequence: CDR1 SQVTM, CDR2 ANQGSEA. This entry is derived from a study of CD8+ T cells in alopecia areata. Study-level information: Oral tofacitinib, 5 to 10 mg twice daily, was given in an open-label trial.

Treatment specified: oral pan-JAK inhibitor, 5-10 mg twice daily. Isolated RNA was reverse transcribed into cDNA used as the sequencing template. Only in-frame clones appear in the TCRdb table, and some are missing; sequencing was by immunoSEQ multiplex PCR. The sample has 100,000 to 150,000 clones, 50% to 75% seen once. The V and J genes are TRBV29-1 and TRBJ1-4, with D possibly TRBD1 on 6 matching bases. The sequences come from CD8+ T cells sorted from blood, collected at week 4, from a patient treated with tofacitinib. The TCR comes from a human donor with alopecia areata. The CDR3 sequence is CSVEAGVNEKLFF. The CDR3 coding sequence is TGCAGCGTTGAGGCAGGGGTTAATGAAAAACTGTTTTTT. Full variable domain (remainder filled in from reference TRBV29-1 and TRBJ1-4): SAVISQKPSRDICQRGTSLTIQCQVDSQVTMMFWYRQQPGQSLTLIATANQGSEATYESGFVIDKFPISRPNLTFSTLTVSNMSPEDSSIYLCSVEAGVNEKLFFGSGTQLSVL.